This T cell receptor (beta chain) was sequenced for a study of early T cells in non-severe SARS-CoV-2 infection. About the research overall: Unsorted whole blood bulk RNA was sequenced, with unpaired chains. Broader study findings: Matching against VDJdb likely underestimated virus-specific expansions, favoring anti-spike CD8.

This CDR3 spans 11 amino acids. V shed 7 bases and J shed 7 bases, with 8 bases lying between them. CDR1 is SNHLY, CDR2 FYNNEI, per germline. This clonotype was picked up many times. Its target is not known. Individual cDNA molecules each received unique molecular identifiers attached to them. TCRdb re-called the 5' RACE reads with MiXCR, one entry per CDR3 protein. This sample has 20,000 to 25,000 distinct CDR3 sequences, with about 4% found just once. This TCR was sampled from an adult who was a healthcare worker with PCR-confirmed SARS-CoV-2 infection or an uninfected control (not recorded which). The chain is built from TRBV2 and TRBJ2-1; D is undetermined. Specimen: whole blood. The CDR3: CASTARNEQFF. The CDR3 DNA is TGTGCCAGCACAGCGAGGAATGAGCAGTTCTTC. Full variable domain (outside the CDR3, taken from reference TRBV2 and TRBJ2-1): EPEVTQTPSHQVTQMGQEVILRCVPISNHLYFYWYRQILGQKVEFLVSFYNNEISEKSEIFDDQFSVERPDGSNFTLKIRSTKLEDSAMYFCASTARNEQFFGPGTRLTVL.